These T cell receptor beta chains were read from a single sample in a study of PD-1 blockade in classical Hodgkin lymphoma. Profiled with immunoSEQ multiplex PCR; TCRdb holds only in-frame clones, not every one. The sample shows some 30,000 clones, approximately 74% of them seen only once. Here the sequenced sample was peripheral blood mononuclear cells (PBMCs), taken before the second cycle of nivolumab. The receptors were gathered from a human donor with classical Hodgkin lymphoma. Both conserved end residues are part of each CDR3. The order of the fields is D gene, J gene, clone size, V gene, CDR3 protein, CDR3 DNA. The D gene is left open where the match is weak. A clone size is listed for some rows: how often the clone was seen (once, few, many), or a class if it is expanded.

- | TRBJ1-2 | - | TRBV29-1 | CSVEVYQDAHGYTF | TGCAGCGTTGAAGTGTACCAGGATGCTCATGGCTACACCTTC
TRBD1 | TRBJ2-7 | once | TRBV4-3 | CASSHYWGAVGTGDYEQYF | TGCGCCAGCAGCCACTATTGGGGGGCCGTGGGGACAGGGGACTACGAGCAGTACTTC
- | TRBJ1-4 | - | TRBV5-6 | CASSLEQTNEKLFF | TGTGCCAGCAGCTTGGAACAGACTAATGAAAAACTGTTTTTT
- | TRBJ2-7 | few | TRBV27 | CASSSTPGTSFFEQYF | TGTGCCAGCAGTTCCACTCCCGGGACATCTTTTTTCGAGCAGTACTTC
- | TRBJ2-4 | - | TRBV6-6 | CASSRGTPQDIQYF | TGTGCCAGCAGCCGCGGGACACCTCAGGACATTCAGTACTTC
TRBD1 | TRBJ1-6 | medium-sized | TRBV27 | CASSITSGTGASPLHF | TGTGCCAGCAGTATCACCTCCGGGACAGGGGCTTCACCCCTCCACTTT
- | TRBJ2-7 | few | TRBV21-1 | CASSGRFDRKTHEQYF | TGTGCCAGCAGCGGCCGTTTTGACAGAAAAACCCACGAGCAGTACTTC
- | TRBJ2-7 | - | TRBV25-1 | CASSVSYEQYF | TGTGCCAGCAGTGTCTCCTACGAGCAGTACTTC
- | TRBJ2-5 | - | TRBV5-4 | CASSLAQVTGPQETQYF | TGTGCCAGCAGCTTGGCCCAAGTGACGGGACCTCAAGAGACCCAGTACTTC
- | TRBJ2-2 | - | TRBV5-1 | CASSESPTRELFF | TGCGCCAGCAGCGAGTCCCCCACCCGGGAGCTGTTTTTT
- | TRBJ2-7 | few | TRBV9 | CASSAGTEDREPYEQYF | TGTGCCAGCAGCGCAGGAACAGAGGACCGAGAGCCCTACGAGCAGTACTTC
- | TRBJ2-1 | - | TRBV2 | CASTYLDEQFF | TGTGCCAGCACATACTTAGACGAGCAGTTCTTC
- | TRBJ1-2 | - | TRBV4-3 | CASSQFVGANYGYTF | TGCGCCAGCAGCCAATTCGTCGGCGCTAACTATGGCTACACCTTC
TRBD2 | TRBJ2-7 | - | TRBV16 | CASSQFGTSGGYEQYF | TGTGCCAGCAGCCAATTCGGGACTAGCGGGGGGTACGAGCAGTACTTC
TRBD2 | TRBJ2-7 | - | TRBV5-1 | CASSLFAGGPGEQYF | TGCGCCAGCAGCTTGTTTGCGGGGGGGCCGGGGGAGCAGTACTTC
TRBD1 | TRBJ1-2 | - | TRBV5-6 | CASSPQDRYGYTF | TGTGCCAGCAGCCCCCAGGACAGGTATGGCTACACCTTC
- | TRBJ1-4 | - | TRBV6-5 | CASSYTPQNEKLFF | TGTGCCAGCAGTTACACCCCACAGAATGAAAAACTGTTTTTT
- | TRBJ1-5 | once | TRBV2 | CASSDPGLRGNQPQHF | TGTGCCAGCAGTGATCCGGGGTTAAGAGGGAATCAGCCCCAGCATTTT
- | TRBJ1-2 | - | TRBV6-5 | CAARRANYGYTF | TGTGCCGCCAGAAGGGCTAACTATGGCTACACCTTC
- | TRBJ1-2 | - | TRBV5-6 | CASSTGFNYGYTF | TGTGCCAGCAGCACAGGGTTTAACTATGGCTACACCTTC
- | TRBJ1-6 | once | TRBV9 | CASSVVEFRDLHF | TGTGCCAGCAGCGTGGTCGAGTTTAGAGACCTCCACTTT
TRBD2 | TRBJ2-1 | few | TRBV19 | CASTLGGTSAYNEQFF | TGTGCCAGTACCCTGGGGGGGACTAGCGCCTACAATGAGCAGTTCTTC
- | TRBJ2-7 | - | TRBV7-9 | CASSPKGGVTYEQYF | TGTGCCAGCAGCCCCAAGGGGGGCGTCACCTACGAGCAGTACTTC
- | TRBJ2-3 | - | TRBV5-4 | CASSLLPWDTDTQYF | TGTGCCAGCAGCTTGCTGCCCTGGGACACAGATACGCAGTATTTT
- | TRBJ1-3 | - | TRBV27 | CASSRGGSGNTIYF | TGTGCCAGCAGTCGAGGGGGCTCTGGAAACACCATATATTTT
- | TRBJ1-3 | - | TRBV7-9 | CASSLTNTIYF | TGTGCCAGCAGCTTAACGAACACCATATATTTT
TRBD1 | TRBJ2-7 | - | TRBV19 | CASVGISAGGRSYEQYF | TGTGCCAGTGTCGGGATTTCGGCAGGGGGCCGTTCCTACGAGCAGTACTTC
TRBD2 | TRBJ2-7 | - | TRBV10-3 | CAISGSGVGEQYF | TGTGCCATCAGTGGTAGCGGGGTTGGTGAGCAGTACTTC
- | TRBJ1-3 | - | TRBV9 | CASSVGRGGGNTIYF | TGTGCCAGCAGCGTAGGCAGGGGAGGTGGAAACACCATATATTTT
- | TRBJ2-5 | - | TRBV7-2 | CASAPSAGRETQYF | TGTGCCAGCGCGCCTTCGGCGGGGAGAGAGACCCAGTACTTC
- | TRBJ1-1 | - | TRBV14 | CASSRGRTEAFF | TGTGCCAGCAGCCGGGGAAGGACTGAAGCTTTCTTT
TRBD1 | TRBJ1-2 | - | TRBV5-6 | CASSPATGFGYGYTF | TGTGCCAGCAGCCCGGCGACAGGGTTCGGGTATGGCTACACCTTC
- | TRBJ2-3 | - | TRBV4-3 | CASSQDRNREADTQYF | TGCGCCAGCAGCCAAGACCGAAACAGGGAGGCGGATACGCAGTATTTT
TRBD2 | TRBJ2-5 | - | TRBV28 | CASSSGTEVRSETQYF | TGTGCCAGCAGCAGCGGGACCGAGGTTAGATCAGAGACCCAGTACTTC
- | TRBJ1-5 | medium-sized | TRBV18 | CASSDVPDNQPQHF | TGTGCCAGCTCCGACGTACCAGACAATCAGCCCCAGCATTTT
TRBD2 | TRBJ2-2 | few | TRBV9 | CASSVGLAGDTGELFF | TGTGCCAGCAGCGTAGGGCTAGCGGGGGACACCGGGGAGCTGTTTTTT
- | TRBJ2-7 | - | TRBV6-6 | CASSYSTGYEQYF | TGTGCCAGCAGTTACTCGACAGGTTACGAGCAGTACTTC
- | TRBJ1-2 | medium-sized | TRBV19 | CASSMGPDLYGYTF | TGTGCCAGTAGTATGGGGCCGGACCTTTATGGCTACACCTTC
- | TRBJ2-6 | - | TRBV11-2 | CASSKLRGDGANVLTF | TGTGCCAGCAGCAAACTTAGGGGCGATGGGGCCAACGTCCTGACTTTC
- | TRBJ2-7 | once | TRBV27 | CASSSGVTRLEQYF | TGTGCCAGCAGTTCAGGGGTTACCCGCCTCGAGCAGTACTTC
TRBD2 | TRBJ2-7 | few | TRBV4-2 | CASSATSGTYEQYF | TGTGCCAGCAGCGCGACTAGCGGGACGTACGAGCAGTACTTC
TRBD1 | TRBJ1-2 | - | TRBV23-1 | CASSPWTGSLLYGYTF | TGCGCCAGCAGTCCCTGGACAGGGAGCTTGCTTTATGGCTACACCTTC
- | TRBJ2-1 | - | TRBV27 | CASFTRWGGPYNEQFF | TGTGCCAGCTTCACTCGGTGGGGGGGCCCCTACAATGAGCAGTTCTTC
- | TRBJ2-7 | - | TRBV29-1 | CSVEDTPGEQYF | TGCAGCGTTGAAGATACCCCGGGTGAGCAGTACTTC
- | TRBJ2-1 | - | TRBV4-3 | CASSQDWELSYNEQFF | TGCGCCAGCAGCCAAGACTGGGAATTATCCTACAATGAGCAGTTCTTC
- | TRBJ2-7 | - | TRBV2 | CASSGGMAGPYEQYF | TGTGCCAGCAGTGGGGGAATGGCGGGACCCTACGAGCAGTACTTC
TRBD2 | TRBJ2-3 | - | TRBV7-9 | CASSSSGGSTDTQYF | TGTGCCAGCAGCTCAAGCGGGGGTAGCACAGATACGCAGTATTTT
TRBD2 | TRBJ2-3 | few | TRBV10-3 | CAISGGTSGGAAHDTQYF | TGTGCCATCAGTGGTGGGACTAGCGGGGGGGCCGCACACGATACGCAGTATTTT
- | TRBJ2-1 | - | TRBV7-9 | CASSLASLASYNEQFF | TGTGCCAGCAGCTTAGCGTCCTTGGCCTCCTACAATGAGCAGTTCTTC
TRBD1 | TRBJ1-6 | - | TRBV5-4 | CAGQDREVSPLHF | TGTGCCGGCCAGGACAGGGAGGTTTCACCCCTCCACTTT
- | TRBJ2-7 | - | TRBV9 | CASSVTWESYEQYF | TGTGCCAGCAGCGTAACCTGGGAATCCTACGAGCAGTACTTC
- | TRBJ1-1 | - | TRBV7-2 | CASSASGPFTEAFF | TGTGCCAGCAGCGCCTCAGGGCCCTTCACTGAAGCTTTCTTT
TRBD2 | TRBJ2-3 | - | TRBV6-6 | CASSPTSGGTDTQYF | TGTGCCAGCAGCCCGACTAGCGGGGGGACAGATACGCAGTATTTT
- | TRBJ1-1 | - | TRBV6-6 | CASSYSILTEAFF | TGTGCCAGCAGTTACTCGATTCTCACTGAAGCTTTCTTT
- | TRBJ2-1 | - | TRBV19 | CASNNPVHNEQFF | TGTGCCAGTAACAACCCGGTCCACAATGAGCAGTTCTTC